This passage covers 15 T cell receptor beta chains from one sample sequenced in a study of shared clonotypes between healthy human individuals. Measured with immunoSEQ multiplex PCR; TCRdb has only the in-frame clones, and not every one. The top ten clones hold 24% of a sample with roughly 110,000 clones, around 68% of them seen once. Sequencing was performed on memory CD8+ T cells sorted from blood. Noted subset: CD45RO+ cells pooled with CCR7-negative TemRA cells. The source of these receptors is a woman aged 25 to 39 in good health.

The rearrangement joins TRBV28 to TRBJ2-1; TRBD1 matches at 8 bases. V gave up 11 bases and J gave up 7 bases; unmatched junction bases: 10. The CDR3 is 13 amino acids. Germline loops: CDR1 MDHEN, CDR2 SYDVKM. The DNA for the CDR3 is TGTGCCGGCGGGGCAGGGGGCAAGAATGAGCAGTTCTTC. The encoded protein is CAGGAGGKNEQFF.

The chain couples TRBV18 to TRBJ2-7; D ambiguous. Deletions cut 0 bases from V and 2 bases from J, with 14 bases between. Germline assignment: CDR1 KGHSH and CDR2 LQKENI. This CDR3 spans 16 amino acids. CDR3 DNA sequence: TGTGCCAGCTCACCACCTCCGACATCCCCTCCCTACGAGCAGTACTTC. It yields the protein CASSPPPTSPPYEQYF. Based on the CDR3 plus reference TRBV18 and TRBJ2-7, the full variable domain is NAGVMQNPRHLVRRRGQEARLRCSPMKGHSHVYWYRQLPEEGLKFMVYLQKENIIDESGMPKERFSAEFPKEGPSILRIQQVVRGDSAAYFCASSPPPTSPPYEQYFGPGTRLTVT.

V is TRBV10-3 and J is TRBJ1-1; 9 bases fit TRBD1. The CDR3 spans 12 residues. The germline CDR1 and CDR2 sequences are ENHRY and SYGVKD. The CDR3 DNA reads as TGTGCGATAGGGAACAGGGGGCGCAAGGCTTTCTTT. Its protein is CAIGNRGRKAFF.

The rearrangement joins TRBV7-8 to TRBJ2-1; D is unresolved. The CDR3 is 14 amino acids. V dropped 5 bases and J dropped 0 bases, with 8 bases sitting between them. CDR1 is SGHVS and CDR2 is FQNEAQ in the germline V gene. CDR3 residues: CASSPWTSYNEQFF. CDR3 DNA: TGTGCCAGCAGCCCATGGACCTCCTACAATGAGCAGTTCTTC.

This clone has only one observation. The chain has TRBV6-6 and TRBJ2-1, with unresolved D. The V end lost 0 bases, the J end lost 8 bases, and 8 bases lay between the germline ends. This CDR3 has 13 amino acids. CDR1 MNHNY and CDR2 SVGAGI come from the germline V gene (reference sequence). Written as DNA, the CDR3 is TGTGCCAGCAGTTACTCAATGGGGTATGAGCAGTTCTTC. It codes for CASSYSMGYEQFF.

The chain carries TRBV5-1 and TRBJ2-7, with 8 bases lining up with TRBD1. CDR1 SGHRS and CDR2 YFSETQ come from the germline V gene. The V gene end was trimmed by 4 bases and the J gene end by 4 bases; junction bases not matched to a gene: 13. This CDR3 is built from 16 residues. The CDR3 protein is CASSPLSRTGHYEQYF. The CDR3, as DNA: TGCGCCAGCAGCCCCCTCTCCAGGACAGGGCATTACGAGCAGTACTTC.

This clone was observed at least ten times. The genes are TRBV6-1 and TRBJ2-5; a weak D match, TRBD2 (5 bases). The DNA end is more similar to TRBJ2-7, so the J call may be wrong. Germline V gene lookup returns CDR1 MNHNS and CDR2 SASEGT. The CDR3 runs to 15 residues. As DNA, the CDR3 is TGTGCCAGCAGTGAAGAAGGAGGTGGGTACTACGAGCAGTACTTC. This translates into CASSEEGGGYYEQYF.

The V gene is TRBV4-1, the J gene TRBJ2-1; TRBD2 agrees at 7 bases. The CDR3 spans 16 residues. Looked up from germline, CDR1 is MGHRA and CDR2 is YSYEKL. V dropped 0 bases and J dropped 0; count of bases not matched to a gene: 2. CDR3 loop: CASSQERGSSYNEQFF. CDR3 nucleotides: TGCGCCAGCAGCCAAGAGCGGGGGAGCTCCTACAATGAGCAGTTCTTC.

The chain has TRBV28 and TRBJ1-2; the D gene is possibly TRBD1 (5 bases). CDR1 is MDHEN, CDR2 SYDVKM, per germline. The germline V and J ends were trimmed by 4 bases and 5 bases, with 14 bases remaining between them. There are 14 residues in the CDR3. The CDR3 bases are TGTGCCAGCAGTTACCAGGGTATTAGTTATGGCTACACCTTC. Translating gives CASSYQGISYGYTF.

This chain connects TRBV6-1 to TRBJ2-2; D is unresolved. The CDR3 is made up of 13 amino acids. Per germline, CDR1 MNHNS and CDR2 SASEGT. With 4 bases removed from V and 3 bases from J, the gap between germline ends came to 6 bases. This chain's CDR3 is CASSVSDTGELFF. CDR3 nucleotides: TGTGCCAGCAGTGTCAGTGACACCGGGGAGCTGTTTTTT.

The rearrangement uses TRBV7-9 and TRBJ1-2; 8 bases match TRBD1. CDR1 is SEHNR, CDR2 FQNEAQ, per germline (reference sequence). Unmatched junction bases numbered 3, after V lost 1 base and J lost 5 bases. The CDR3 totals 14 residues. CDR3 DNA: TGTGCCAGCAGCTTAGACAGGGGGATGTATGGCTACACCTTC. Its protein product is CASSLDRGMYGYTF.

This rearrangement joins TRBV6-6 to TRBJ1-4; TRBD1 might be the D (5 bases). The germline CDR1 and CDR2 sequences are MNHNY and SVGAGI (reference sequence). V was trimmed by 5 bases and J by 7 bases, leaving 17 bases between them. The CDR3 totals 15 residues. DNA of the CDR3: TGTGCCAGCAGTCGCACCAGGGTAGTTCCTGAAAAACTGTTTTTT. Translation gives CASSRTRVVPEKLFF.

The rearrangement uses TRBV7-6 and TRBJ2-3, with D possibly being TRBD2 (7 bases). The CDR3 contains 16 residues. The V end was cut by 3 bases, the J end by 3 bases, with 16 bases between. Looked up from germline, CDR1 is SGHVS and CDR2 is FNYEAQ. As DNA, the CDR3 is TGTGCCAGCAGCTTCGGGGGCCCAGCGGGAACAGATACGCAGTATTTT. It codes for CASSFGGPAGTDTQYF.

The V and J genes are TRBV9 and TRBJ2-5; D might be TRBD1 (6 bases). V was clipped by 4 bases and J by 2 bases, with 12 bases between them. Germline assignment: CDR1 SGDLS and CDR2 YYNGEE. The CDR3 covers 14 residues. The CDR3 DNA reads as TGTGCCAGCAGCATAAACGGACAGCAAGAGACCCAGTACTTC. It translates to CASSINGQQETQYF.

The sample holds one count of this clone. The chain uses TRBV6-1 and TRBJ1-3; TRBD1 matches at 7 bases. Per germline, CDR1 MNHNS and CDR2 SASEGT. The CDR3 covers 15 residues. Trimming at V came to 6 bases and at J to 4 bases, leaving 9 bases not matched to a gene. CDR3 in DNA: TGTGCCAGCAGCCAGGAGGGGGCGGGAGGAAACACCATATATTTT. Protein: CASSQEGAGGNTIYF.